These 26 T cell receptor beta chains originate from one sample sequenced in a study of blood T cell repertoires in COVID-19. Some clones are missing from TCRdb's copy, which holds only in-frame ones; the method was immunoSEQ multiplex PCR. The sample contains under 350,000 clones, 65% to 90% of which appear only once. The specimen sequenced was PBMCs or T cells enriched from blood (not recorded which). The receptors were sampled from a middle-aged woman with acute COVID-19.

The V call is TRBV15, the J call TRBJ2-1; 8 bases align to TRBD1. The CDR3 is 18 amino acids. Germline loops: CDR1 LNHNV, CDR2 YYDKDF (reference sequence). The trim removed 5 bases at V and 1 base at J, leaving 13 bases unmatched. The CDR3 DNA follows: TGTGCCACCAGCGCACGGATGTTTGACAGGGGTTCCTACAATGAGCAGTTCTTC. Translating gives CATSARMFDRGSYNEQFF.

The rearrangement joins TRBV7-8 to TRBJ1-2; tentatively, D is TRBD1 (5 bases). In germline, CDR1 is SGHVS, CDR2 FQNEAQ. There are 13 residues in the CDR3. V gave up 5 bases and J gave up 8 bases, with 15 bases separating them. CDR3 amino acids: CASSPIRGEGYTF. Here the CDR3 DNA reads TGTGCCAGCAGCCCGATTCGGGGGGAGGGCTACACCTTC.

The V gene is TRBV27, the J gene TRBJ2-5, with a possible D match to TRBD2 (6 bases). From germline, CDR1 is MNHEY and CDR2 SMNVEV (reference sequence). This CDR3 spans 15 amino acids. Trimming removed 3 bases at V and 2 bases at J, with 13 bases between. CDR3 sequence: CASSFGTGLQETQYF. The CDR3 region has the DNA TGTGCCAGCAGTTTCGGTACAGGACTACAAGAGACCCAGTACTTC.

This chain joins TRBV7-2 and TRBJ2-3; 10 nucleotides line up with TRBD2. Germline assignment: CDR1 SGHTA and CDR2 FQGNSA. The CDR3 length is 17 residues. Trimming took 4 bases from V and 3 from J; bases not matched to a gene: 10. The CDR3 DNA sequence: TGTGCCAGCAGCTCCAAGTGGGGGACTAGCGTTACAGATACGCAGTATTTT. Protein sequence: CASSSKWGTSVTDTQYF.

V gene TRBV5-6 combines with J gene TRBJ1-1; no firm D call. The germline V gene has CDR1 SGHDT and CDR2 YYEEEE. The CDR3 spans 12 residues. Trimming shortened V by 1 base and J by 8 bases, and 9 bases separated the two germline ends. Written as DNA, the CDR3 is TGTGCCAGCAGCTTGTTCAGTCACGAAGCTTTCTTT. Translation: CASSLFSHEAFF.

This clone was seen more than once but under ten times. The rearrangement links TRBV7-2 to TRBJ2-7; 9 positions match TRBD2. V trimming: 5 bases; J trimming: 3 bases; junction bases outside the gene matches: 2. This CDR3 is built from 13 residues. Germline-derived CDR1 and CDR2 are SGHTA and FQGNSA. DNA for the CDR3: TGTGCCAGCAGCCCGACTAGCGGCTACGAGCAGTACTTC. Its translation: CASSPTSGYEQYF. Complete variable domain (other parts from reference TRBV7-2 and TRBJ2-7): GAGVSQSPSNKVTEKGKDVELRCDPISGHTALYWYRQSLGQGLEFLIYFQGNSAPDKSGLPSDRFSAERTGGSVSTLTIQRTQQEDSAVYLCASSPTSGYEQYFGPGTRLTVT.

The chain couples TRBV12-5 to TRBJ2-3; TRBD1 is a possible D gene (6 bases). The CDR3 covers 15 residues. CDR1 and CDR2 from the germline V gene are LGHNT and FRNRAP. Trimming removed 5 bases from V and 6 bases from J, with 18 bases in between. CDR3 in DNA: TGTGCTAGTGGTCCCTCTGGGGGCGCTTTGGATACGCAGTATTTT. This sequence encodes CASGPSGGALDTQYF.

The rearrangement links TRBV12-3 or TRBV12-4 to TRBJ1-4; D is undetermined. The V and J ends lost 1 base and 5 bases respectively, with 5 bases between them. The length of the CDR3 is 13 residues. DNA of the CDR3: TGTGCCAGCAGTTTAGAACAAAATGAAAAACTGTTTTTT. It is translated as CASSLEQNEKLFF.

The V call is TRBV27, the J call TRBJ2-3, with D hard to call. This CDR3 has 12 residues. V was clipped by 4 bases and J by 2 bases, with 4 bases between them. Germline values: CDR1 MNHEY, CDR2 SMNVEV (reference sequence). The DNA for the CDR3 is TGTGCCAGCAGTTCCTACACAGATACGCAGTATTTT. Translating it yields CASSSYTDTQYF.

V gene TRBV7-2 combines with J gene TRBJ2-1; TRBD1 matches 11 bases. The V segment lost 0 bases and the J segment 7 bases; nucleotides outside the gene matches: 5. CDR1 is SGHTA and CDR2 is FQGNSA in the germline V gene. This CDR3 has 16 residues. CDR3 region: CASSLAQGQGGNEQFF. Written as DNA, the CDR3 is TGTGCCAGCAGCTTAGCCCAGGGACAGGGGGGAAATGAGCAGTTCTTC.

The chain is built from TRBV11-2 and TRBJ1-4; 7 positions agree with TRBD1. The CDR3 is made up of 15 amino acids. Germline V gives CDR1 SGHAT, CDR2 FQNNGV. The V gene end was trimmed by 5 bases and the J gene end by 4 bases; junction bases not matched to a gene: 7. In DNA form, the CDR3 reads TGTGCCAGCAGCCTCAGGGGACAGTATAATGAAAAACTGTTTTTT. It specifies CASSLRGQYNEKLFF.

V is TRBV24-1 and J is TRBJ1-2, with TRBD1 identical over 8 bases. Germline CDR1 KGHDR, CDR2 SFDVKD. J lost 4 bases, V lost 6 bases, and 0 bases had no gene match. The CDR3 has 12 amino acids. CDR3 DNA sequence: TGTGCCACCAGTCAGGGGGCCTATGGCTACACCTTC. Protein sequence: CATSQGAYGYTF.

This clone showed up just once. The chain is built from TRBV4-3 and TRBJ1-2; D is possibly TRBD1 (5 bases). V lost 0 bases to trimming and J lost 7 bases, with 15 bases between them. The CDR3 consists of 15 residues. Germline CDR1 and CDR2: LGHNA and YSLEER. The CDR3 sequence: CASSQDLTDIPGYTF. In nucleotides, the CDR3 is TGCGCCAGCAGCCAAGATCTGACAGACATTCCTGGCTACACCTTC.

The gene calls are TRBV2 and TRBJ1-4, with 8 bases lining up with TRBD1. The ends lost 6 bases at V and 3 bases at J; junction bases unmatched: 18. CDR3 length: 19 amino acids. Germline CDR1 is SNHLY and CDR2 is FYNNEI. The CDR3 is CASRGGTGQPQIANEKLFF. The CDR3 coding sequence is TGTGCCAGCAGGGGGGGGACAGGACAGCCCCAAATTGCTAATGAAAAACTGTTTTTT.

J is TRBJ1-1 and V is TRBV19, with D possibly TRBD1 on 6 matching bases. Germline V CDR1 and CDR2: LNHDA, SQIVND (reference sequence). Trimming took off 10 bases at V and 1 base at J, with 16 bases between the two ends. The CDR3 spans 14 residues. This CDR3 reads CATRYRESNTEAFF. CDR3 nucleotides: TGTGCCACCCGATACAGGGAATCGAACACTGAAGCTTTCTTT.

This clone was observed once. The CDR3 is CASRTQEAPNSPLHF. The CDR3 DNA follows: TGTGCCAGCAGGACCCAGGAGGCGCCTAATTCACCCCTCCACTTT. The chain employs TRBV2 and TRBJ1-6; D gene unclear. The CDR3 runs to 15 residues. The V end lost 6 bases, the J end lost 6 bases, and 15 bases lay between the germline ends. In germline, CDR1 is SNHLY, CDR2 FYNNEI.

The chain employs TRBV2 and TRBJ2-1; 10 positions agree with TRBD2. From germline, CDR1 is SNHLY and CDR2 FYNNEI. The CDR3 contains 15 residues. After removal of 4 bases from V and 9 bases from J, the junction contained 9 bases not matched to a gene. Here the CDR3 DNA reads TGTGCCAGCAGTGCGACTACTAGCGGGGCGGGTGAGCAGTTCTTC. It specifies CASSATTSGAGEQFF. The variable domain in full, completed from reference TRBV2 and TRBJ2-1, reads EPEVTQTPSHQVTQMGQEVILRCVPISNHLYFYWYRQILGQKVEFLVSFYNNEISEKSEIFDDQFSVERPDGSNFTLKIRSTKLEDSAMYFCASSATTSGAGEQFFGPGTRLTVL.

This clone was observed once. The CDR3 DNA reads as TGTGCCAGCAGTTTTGTGGACAGGCCTAATGAGCAGTTCTTC. This encodes CASSFVDRPNEQFF. The chain employs TRBV28 and TRBJ2-1; 7 bases align to TRBD1. Germline V gene sequence: CDR1 MDHEN, CDR2 SYDVKM. CDR3 size: 14 residues. J was trimmed by 7 bases and V by 3 bases; bases with no gene match: 6.

This clone was recorded a few times. This sequence joins TRBV11-2 and TRBJ1-1, with TRBD1 identical over 10 bases. CDR1 and CDR2 from the germline V gene are SGHAT and FQNNGV. V shed 1 base, J shed 9 bases, and the junction held 5 bases outside the gene matches. The CDR3 loop spans 14 amino acids. The CDR3 sequence is CASSLGQGAVKAFF. In DNA form, the CDR3 reads TGTGCCAGCAGCTTAGGACAGGGGGCGGTTAAAGCTTTCTTT.

The gene calls are TRBV5-1 and TRBJ2-1; 7 bases are a match to TRBD2. This CDR3 comprises 15 residues. Germline V gives CDR1 SGHRS, CDR2 YFSETQ. V lost 4 bases to trimming and J lost 4 bases; unmatched junction nucleotides: 8. The CDR3 spells CASSIRAGRYNEQFF. The DNA for the CDR3 is TGCGCCAGCAGCATTCGAGCGGGGCGGTACAATGAGCAGTTCTTC.

The chain links TRBV5-6 to TRBJ2-6; TRBD1 is a possible D gene (5 bases). CDR1 SGHDT and CDR2 YYEEEE come from the germline V gene. There are 15 residues in the CDR3. V was clipped by 4 bases and J by 1 base, with 9 bases between them. The CDR3 spells CASSPQGSGANVLTF. The CDR3 nucleotides read TGTGCCAGCAGCCCCCAGGGTTCTGGGGCCAACGTCCTGACTTTC.

V usage is TRBV7-2 and J usage is TRBJ2-1; TRBD1 matches at 9 bases. Germline V gene data show CDR1 as SGHTA and CDR2 as FQGNSA. The CDR3 extends over 15 amino acids. Losses at the gene ends were 5 bases for V and 8 bases for J; bases not matched to a gene: 10. The CDR3 nucleotides are TGTGCCAGCAGCCGGAACAGGGGGCGGTGGGATGAGCAGTTCTTC. It codes for CASSRNRGRWDEQFF.

The rearrangement links TRBV27 to TRBJ2-1; 7 bases are shared with TRBD1. CDR1 and CDR2 (germline): MNHEY, SMNVEV (reference sequence). The CDR3 contains 17 residues. Trimming removed 2 bases from V and 1 base from J; junction bases left unmatched: 8. The CDR3 DNA sequence: TGTGCCAGCAGTTTAAATCACAGGGGAGCGTCCTACAATGAGCAGTTCTTC. Its translation: CASSLNHRGASYNEQFF.

This chain uses TRBV12-5 with TRBJ2-7; D is possibly TRBD2 (6 bases). The CDR3 loop spans 14 amino acids. Germline CDR1 and CDR2: LGHNT and FRNRAP. The V gene lost 6 bases and the J gene lost 7 bases, with 19 bases spanning the gap. This chain's CDR3 is CASGIELGLGEQYF. Written as DNA, the CDR3 is TGTGCTAGTGGCATTGAGTTGGGACTCGGGGAGCAGTACTTC.

The chain links TRBV11-2 to TRBJ2-4; 8 bases match TRBD2. J gave up 0 bases and V 3 bases, and 13 bases lay outside the gene matches. This CDR3 is built from 19 residues. Germline loops: CDR1 SGHAT, CDR2 FQNNGV. The CDR3 protein is CASSFHNGGADKAKNIQYF. CDR3 nucleotides: TGTGCCAGCAGCTTCCATAACGGGGGGGCCGACAAAGCCAAAAACATTCAGTACTTC.

V and J are TRBV27 and TRBJ2-1; tentative D call: TRBD1 (6 bases). V was pared by 5 bases and J by 15 bases, with 20 bases between. Germline loops: CDR1 MNHEY, CDR2 SMNVEV (reference sequence). The CDR3 is 13 residues long. The CDR3 spells CASSPSQGRVPFF. The DNA of the CDR3 is TGTGCCAGCAGTCCTTCACAGGGAAGGGTTCCGTTCTTC.